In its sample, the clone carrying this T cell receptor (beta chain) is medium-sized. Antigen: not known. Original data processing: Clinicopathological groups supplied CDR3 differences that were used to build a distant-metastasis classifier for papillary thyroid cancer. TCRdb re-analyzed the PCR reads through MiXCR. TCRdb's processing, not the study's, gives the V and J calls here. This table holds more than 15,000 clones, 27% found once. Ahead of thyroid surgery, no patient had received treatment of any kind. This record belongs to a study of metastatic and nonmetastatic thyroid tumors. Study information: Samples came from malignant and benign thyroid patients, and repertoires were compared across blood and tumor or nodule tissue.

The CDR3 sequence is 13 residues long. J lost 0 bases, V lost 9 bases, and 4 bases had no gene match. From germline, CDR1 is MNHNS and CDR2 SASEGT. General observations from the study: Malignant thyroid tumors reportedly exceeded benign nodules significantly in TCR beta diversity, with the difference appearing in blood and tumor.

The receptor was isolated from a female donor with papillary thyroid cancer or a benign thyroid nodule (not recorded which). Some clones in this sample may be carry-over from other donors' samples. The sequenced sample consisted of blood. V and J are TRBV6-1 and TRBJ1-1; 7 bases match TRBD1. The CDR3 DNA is TGTGCCAGTGGGGACAGCATGAACACTGAAGCTTTCTTT. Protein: CASGDSMNTEAFF.